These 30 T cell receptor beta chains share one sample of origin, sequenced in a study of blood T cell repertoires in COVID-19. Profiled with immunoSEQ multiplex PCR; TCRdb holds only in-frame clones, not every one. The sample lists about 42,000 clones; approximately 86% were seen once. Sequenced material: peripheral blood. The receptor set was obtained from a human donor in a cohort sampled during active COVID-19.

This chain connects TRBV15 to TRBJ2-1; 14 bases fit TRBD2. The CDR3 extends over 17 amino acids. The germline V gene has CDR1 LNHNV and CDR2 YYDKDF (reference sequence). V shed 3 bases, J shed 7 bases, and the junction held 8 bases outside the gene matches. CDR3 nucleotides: TGTGCCACCAGCAGGCACGGGACTAGCGGGGGACGAAATGAGCAGTTCTTC. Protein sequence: CATSRHGTSGGRNEQFF.

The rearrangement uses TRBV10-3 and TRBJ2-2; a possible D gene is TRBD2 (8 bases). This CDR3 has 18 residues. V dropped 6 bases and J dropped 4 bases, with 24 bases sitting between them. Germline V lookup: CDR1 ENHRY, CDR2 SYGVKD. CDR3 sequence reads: CAISVQGGTRSFTGELFF. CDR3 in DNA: TGTGCCATCAGCGTTCAGGGGGGGACTAGATCGTTCACCGGGGAGCTGTTTTTT.

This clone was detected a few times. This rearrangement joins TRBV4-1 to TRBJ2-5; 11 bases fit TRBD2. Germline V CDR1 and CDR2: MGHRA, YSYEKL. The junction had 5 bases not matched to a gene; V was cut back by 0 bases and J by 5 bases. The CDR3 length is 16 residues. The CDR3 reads CASSQEPSGGRETQYF. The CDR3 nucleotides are TGCGCCAGCAGCCAAGAACCTAGCGGGGGGAGGGAGACCCAGTACTTC.

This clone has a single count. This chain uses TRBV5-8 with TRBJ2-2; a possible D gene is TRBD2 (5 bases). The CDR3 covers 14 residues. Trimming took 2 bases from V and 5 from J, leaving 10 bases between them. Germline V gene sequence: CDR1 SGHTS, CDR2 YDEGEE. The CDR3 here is CASSFRTLTGELFF. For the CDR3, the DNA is TGTGCCAGCAGCTTTCGGACTCTTACCGGGGAGCTGTTTTTT.

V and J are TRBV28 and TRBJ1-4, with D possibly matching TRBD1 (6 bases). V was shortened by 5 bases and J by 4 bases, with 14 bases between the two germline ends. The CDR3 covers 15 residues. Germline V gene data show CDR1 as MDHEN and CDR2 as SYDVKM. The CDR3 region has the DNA TGTGCCAGCAGTCGAGGGGGTACTATTAATGAAAAACTGTTTTTT. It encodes CASSRGGTINEKLFF.

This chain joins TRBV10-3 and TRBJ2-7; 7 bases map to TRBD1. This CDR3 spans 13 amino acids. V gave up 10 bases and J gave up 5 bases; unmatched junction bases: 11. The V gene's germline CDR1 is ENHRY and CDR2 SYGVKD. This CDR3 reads CATGTRGQDEQYF. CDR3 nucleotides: TGTGCCACAGGCACTAGGGGGCAGGACGAGCAGTACTTC.

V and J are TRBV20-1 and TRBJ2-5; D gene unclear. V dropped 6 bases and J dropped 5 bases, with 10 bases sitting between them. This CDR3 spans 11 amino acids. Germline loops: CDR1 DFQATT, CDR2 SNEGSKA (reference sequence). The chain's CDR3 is CSAPWRETQYF. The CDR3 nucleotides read TGCAGTGCCCCGTGGCGGGAGACCCAGTACTTC.

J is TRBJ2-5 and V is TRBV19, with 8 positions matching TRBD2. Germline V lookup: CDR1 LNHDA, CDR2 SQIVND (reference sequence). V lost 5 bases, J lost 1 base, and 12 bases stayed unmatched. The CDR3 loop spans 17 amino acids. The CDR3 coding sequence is TGTGCCAGTAGTCTCTACGGACTAGCAATCCTCCAAGAGACCCAGTACTTC. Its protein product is CASSLYGLAILQETQYF.

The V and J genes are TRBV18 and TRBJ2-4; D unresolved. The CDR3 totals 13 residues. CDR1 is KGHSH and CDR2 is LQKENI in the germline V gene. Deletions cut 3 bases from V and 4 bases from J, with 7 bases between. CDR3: CASSPAQKNIQYF. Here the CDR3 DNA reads TGTGCCAGCTCACCGGCACAAAAAAACATTCAGTACTTC.

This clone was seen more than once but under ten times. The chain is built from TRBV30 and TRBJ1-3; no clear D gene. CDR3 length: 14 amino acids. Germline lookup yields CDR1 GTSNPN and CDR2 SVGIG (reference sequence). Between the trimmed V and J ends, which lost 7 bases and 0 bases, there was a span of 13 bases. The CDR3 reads CALILSSSGNTIYF. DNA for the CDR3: TGTGCCTTAATCCTCTCGAGCTCTGGAAACACCATATATTTT.

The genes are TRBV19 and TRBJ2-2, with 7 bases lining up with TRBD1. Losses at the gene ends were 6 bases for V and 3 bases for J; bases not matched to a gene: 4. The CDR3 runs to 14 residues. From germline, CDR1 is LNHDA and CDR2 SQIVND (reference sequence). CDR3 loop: CASRQGLDTGELFF. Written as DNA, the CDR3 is TGTGCCAGTAGACAGGGGCTAGACACCGGGGAGCTGTTTTTT.

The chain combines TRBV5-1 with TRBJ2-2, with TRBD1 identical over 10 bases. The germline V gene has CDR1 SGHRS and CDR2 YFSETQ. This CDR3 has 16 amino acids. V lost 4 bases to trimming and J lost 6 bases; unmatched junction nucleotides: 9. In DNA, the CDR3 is TGCGCCAGCAGCCGAGGGACAGGGGAACGTCCCGGGGAGCTGTTTTTT. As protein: CASSRGTGERPGELFF.

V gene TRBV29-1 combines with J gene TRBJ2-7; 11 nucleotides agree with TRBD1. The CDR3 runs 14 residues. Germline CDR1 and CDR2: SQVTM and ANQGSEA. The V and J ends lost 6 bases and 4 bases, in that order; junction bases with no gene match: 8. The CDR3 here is CSVQDRGLVYEQYF. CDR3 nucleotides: TGCAGCGTCCAGGACAGGGGGCTCGTTTACGAGCAGTACTTC.

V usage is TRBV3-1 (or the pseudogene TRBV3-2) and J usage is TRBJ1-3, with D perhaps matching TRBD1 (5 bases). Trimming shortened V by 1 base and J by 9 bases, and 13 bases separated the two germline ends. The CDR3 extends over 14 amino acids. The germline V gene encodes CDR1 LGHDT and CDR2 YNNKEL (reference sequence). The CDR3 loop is CASSQGRGTGTIYF. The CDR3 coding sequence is TGTGCCAGCAGCCAAGGAAGGGGAACTGGCACCATATATTTT.

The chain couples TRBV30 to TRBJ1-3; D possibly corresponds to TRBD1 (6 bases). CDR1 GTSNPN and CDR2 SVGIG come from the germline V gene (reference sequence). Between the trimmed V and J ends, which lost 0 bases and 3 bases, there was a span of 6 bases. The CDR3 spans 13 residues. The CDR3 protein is CAWSVQGGNTIYF. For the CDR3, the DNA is TGTGCCTGGAGTGTACAGGGTGGAAACACCATATATTTT.

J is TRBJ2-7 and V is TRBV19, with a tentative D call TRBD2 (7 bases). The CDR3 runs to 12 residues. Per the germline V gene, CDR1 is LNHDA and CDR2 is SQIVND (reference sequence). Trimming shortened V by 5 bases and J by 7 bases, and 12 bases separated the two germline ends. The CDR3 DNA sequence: TGTGCCAGTAGTGGGGGGGCGCAGGAGCAGTACTTC. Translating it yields CASSGGAQEQYF.

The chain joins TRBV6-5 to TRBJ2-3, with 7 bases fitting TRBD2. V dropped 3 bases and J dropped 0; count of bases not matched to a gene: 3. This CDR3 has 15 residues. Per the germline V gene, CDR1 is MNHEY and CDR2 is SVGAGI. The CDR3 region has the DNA TGTGCCAGCAGTTATCAAGCGGGGAGCACAGATACGCAGTATTTT. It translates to CASSYQAGSTDTQYF.

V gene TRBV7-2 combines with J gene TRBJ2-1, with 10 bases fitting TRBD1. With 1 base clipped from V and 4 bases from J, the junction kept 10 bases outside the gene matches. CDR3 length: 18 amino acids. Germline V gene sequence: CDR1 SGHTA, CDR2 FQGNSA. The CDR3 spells CASSLVPTGGSMYNEQFF. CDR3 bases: TGTGCCAGCAGCTTAGTCCCGACAGGGGGCAGTATGTACAATGAGCAGTTCTTC.

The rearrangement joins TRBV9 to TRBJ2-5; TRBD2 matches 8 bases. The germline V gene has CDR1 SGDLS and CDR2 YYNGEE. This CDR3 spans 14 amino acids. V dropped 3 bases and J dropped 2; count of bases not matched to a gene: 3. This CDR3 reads CASSAGGSQETQYF. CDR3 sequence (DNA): TGTGCCAGCAGCGCGGGGGGGTCTCAAGAGACCCAGTACTTC.

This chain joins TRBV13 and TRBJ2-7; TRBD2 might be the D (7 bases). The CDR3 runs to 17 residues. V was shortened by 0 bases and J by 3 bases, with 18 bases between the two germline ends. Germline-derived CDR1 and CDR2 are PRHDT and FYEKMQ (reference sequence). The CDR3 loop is CASSLGAGAIHDYEQYF. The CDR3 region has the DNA TGTGCCAGCAGCTTAGGGGCGGGGGCCATCCACGACTACGAGCAGTACTTC.

CDR3 loop: CASSVQEWDRQTDTQYF. The CDR3 DNA sequence: TGTGCCAGCAGTGTACAGGAATGGGACAGACAAACAGATACGCAGTATTTT. The rearrangement joins TRBV6-4 to TRBJ2-3; 7 bases are a match to TRBD1. With 4 bases clipped from V and 3 bases from J, the junction kept 13 bases outside the gene matches. The CDR3 is made up of 17 amino acids. Germline CDR1 and CDR2: MRHNA and SNTAGT.

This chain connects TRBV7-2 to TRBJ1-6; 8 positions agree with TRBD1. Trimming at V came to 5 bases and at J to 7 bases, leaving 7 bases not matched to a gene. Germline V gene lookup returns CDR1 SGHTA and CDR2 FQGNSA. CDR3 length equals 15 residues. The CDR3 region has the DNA TGTGCCAGCAGCAACGGACAGGGTGGAAATTCACCCCTCCACTTT. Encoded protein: CASSNGQGGNSPLHF.

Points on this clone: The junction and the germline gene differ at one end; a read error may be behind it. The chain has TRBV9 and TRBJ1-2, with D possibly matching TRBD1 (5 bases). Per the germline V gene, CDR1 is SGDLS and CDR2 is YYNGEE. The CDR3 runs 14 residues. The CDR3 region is CASSVGEGRRKKAF. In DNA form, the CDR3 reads TGTGCCAGCAGCGTAGGGGAGGGACGGCGAAAAAAGGCCTTC.

The CDR3: CASSAQSGGASETQYF. For the CDR3, the DNA is TGTGCCAGTAGTGCCCAAAGCGGGGGGGCCTCAGAGACCCAGTACTTC. The rearrangement uses TRBV19 and TRBJ2-5, with 10 bases identical to TRBD2. The germline CDR1 and CDR2 sequences are LNHDA and SQIVND (reference sequence). CDR3 length equals 16 residues. V gave up 5 bases and J gave up 4 bases; unmatched junction bases: 10.

In DNA, the CDR3 is TGTGCCAGCAGCCCCGCGACACTCACCACAGATACGCAGTATTTT. This gives the protein CASSPATLTTDTQYF. V usage is TRBV7-6 and J usage is TRBJ2-3; the D is unclear. This CDR3 spans 15 amino acids. Between the trimmed V and J ends, which lost 5 bases and 2 bases, there was a span of 14 bases. The germline CDR1 and CDR2 sequences are SGHVS and FNYEAQ.

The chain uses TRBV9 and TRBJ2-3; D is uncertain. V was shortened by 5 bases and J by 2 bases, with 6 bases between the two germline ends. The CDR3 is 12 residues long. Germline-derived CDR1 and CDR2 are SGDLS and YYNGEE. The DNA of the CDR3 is TGTGCCAGCAGGGGCCCCACAGATACGCAGTATTTT. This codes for CASRGPTDTQYF.

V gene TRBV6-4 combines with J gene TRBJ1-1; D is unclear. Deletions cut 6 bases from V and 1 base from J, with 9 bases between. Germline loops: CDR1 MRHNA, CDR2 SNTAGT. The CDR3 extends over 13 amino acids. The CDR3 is CASSETRNTEAFF. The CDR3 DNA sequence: TGTGCCAGCAGCGAAACACGGAACACTGAAGCTTTCTTT.

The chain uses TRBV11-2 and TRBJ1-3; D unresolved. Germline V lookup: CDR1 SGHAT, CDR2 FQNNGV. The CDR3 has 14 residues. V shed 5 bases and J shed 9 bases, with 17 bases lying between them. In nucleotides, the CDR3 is TGTGCCAGCAGCCCTGGAGACCCTGGGAGCACCATATATTTT. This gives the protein CASSPGDPGSTIYF.

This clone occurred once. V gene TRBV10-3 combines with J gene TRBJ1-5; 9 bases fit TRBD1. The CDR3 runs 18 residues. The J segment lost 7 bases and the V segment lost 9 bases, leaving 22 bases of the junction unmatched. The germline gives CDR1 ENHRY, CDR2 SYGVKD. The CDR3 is CAMPAPYKPDRGRQPQHF. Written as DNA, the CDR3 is TGTGCCATGCCTGCCCCCTACAAGCCGGACAGGGGCCGGCAGCCCCAGCATTTT.

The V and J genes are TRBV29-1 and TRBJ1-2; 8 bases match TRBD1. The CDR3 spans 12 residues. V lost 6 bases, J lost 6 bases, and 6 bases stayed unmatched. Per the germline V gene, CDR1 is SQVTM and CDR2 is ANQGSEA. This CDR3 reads CSVKTGAHGYTF. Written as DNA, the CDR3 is TGCAGCGTAAAGACAGGGGCCCATGGCTACACCTTC.